The following is a T cell receptor (beta chain) sequence with its context. The data originate from a study of shared clonotypes between healthy human individuals. Trimming at V came to 4 bases and at J to 10 bases, leaving 11 bases not matched to a gene. The germline CDR1 and CDR2 sequences are MNHEY and SVGAGI. The CDR3 runs to 14 residues. Method: immunoSEQ multiplex PCR; TCRdb's copy keeps in-frame clones and lacks some. The sample has about 490,000 clones, over 70% seen once. This receptor was identified in a woman aged 40 to 49 in good health. Some clones in this sample may be carry-over from other donors' samples. The chain carries TRBV6-5 and TRBJ2-5; 8 bases fit TRBD1. The sequenced material came from PBMCs. CDR3 nucleotides: TGTGCCAGCAGTTGGGGCAACTCCGGACAGGGCCAGTACTTC. Translation: CASSWGNSGQGQYF.